This TCR beta chain was obtained from a study of immune evolution from preneoplasia to lung adenocarcinoma. Study findings and constraints: Top clone frequencies peaked in normal lung, apparently declining through invasive adenocarcinoma. Later-stage lesions appeared to have more T cells, more diversity, less clonality.

Patients had resection in Japan or China between the mid-2010s and the late 2010s. Each case's diagnosis was confirmed by two pathologists on H&E. CDR1 is SGHNT and CDR2 is YYREEE in the germline V gene (reference sequence). The CDR3 consists of 13 residues. The table came from immunoSEQ multiplex PCR; TCRdb's copy has only in-frame clones and leaves some out. Of approximately 4,300 clones listed, roughly 84% are singletons. Regarding this clone: What it recognizes is unknown. The junction does not match germline at one end; this may be a read error.

The rearrangement joins TRBV5-4 to TRBJ2-2; TRBD2 is a possible D gene (6 bases). This sequence originates from a person aged 50-70 years with lung adenocarcinoma. The sample consisted of FFPE normal lung tissue adjacent to the tumor. As DNA, the CDR3 is TGCGCCATTCGACTAGAGAACACCGGGGAGCTGTTTTTT. It is translated as CAIRLENTGELFF.